The next 21 T cell receptor beta chains were all read from a single sample in a study of blood T cell repertoires in COVID-19. Produced via immunoSEQ multiplex PCR; TCRdb's table is partial and in-frame only. This table has about 68,000 clones, roughly 84% appearing once. Input material: peripheral blood. These TCRs come from a man aged 50-59 years with active COVID-19.

V and J are TRBV5-1 and TRBJ2-1; D possibly corresponds to TRBD1 (6 bases). The CDR3 totals 14 residues. Germline assignment: CDR1 SGHRS and CDR2 YFSETQ. V lost 4 bases and J 6 bases, leaving 14 bases between the germline ends. In nucleotides, the CDR3 is TGCGCCAGCAGCACCCAGCAACAGGGCAATGAGCAGTTCTTC. Encoded protein: CASSTQQQGNEQFF.

This clone was counted a few times. The CDR3 DNA reads as TGTGCCTGGAGTGTTTCAGGGGCAGGAGATACGCAGTATTTT. Translating gives CAWSVSGAGDTQYF. The J gene is TRBJ2-3, the V gene TRBV30, with a possible D match to TRBD1 (6 bases). This CDR3 is built from 14 residues. Trimming pared 0 bases from V and 5 bases from J, leaving 12 bases between. Germline V gene sequence: CDR1 GTSNPN, CDR2 SVGIG (reference sequence).

This clone has just a few counts. The V call is TRBV6-5, the J call TRBJ1-5; maybe TRBD1 (6 bases). V was shortened by 10 bases and J by 7 bases, with 17 bases between the two germline ends. The length of the CDR3 is 13 residues. Looked up from germline, CDR1 is MNHEY and CDR2 is SVGAGI. CDR3 protein: CAIEQGLGQPQHF. The CDR3 DNA reads TGTGCCATTGAACAGGGCCTAGGGCAGCCCCAGCATTTT.

This clone was picked up one time. The V and J genes are TRBV9 and TRBJ1-1; D gene uncertain. Germline V gene lookup returns CDR1 SGDLS and CDR2 YYNGEE. The ends were cut back, 4 bases at V and 5 bases at J, with 15 bases in the middle. The CDR3 spans 14 residues. CDR3 bases: TGTGCCAGCAGCCCCCGTCTAGTGTTTACTGAAGCTTTCTTT. Amino acid sequence: CASSPRLVFTEAFF.

The V call is TRBV4-2, the J call TRBJ1-2; 7 bases agree with TRBD1. The CDR3 totals 16 residues. The V gene end was trimmed by 2 bases and the J gene end by 0 bases; junction bases not matched to a gene: 6. Germline V gene sequence: CDR1 LGHNA, CDR2 YNFKEQ. This CDR3 is CASSQPTQGANYGYTF. The CDR3 nucleotides are TGTGCCAGCAGCCAACCGACCCAGGGGGCTAACTATGGCTACACCTTC.

The chain has TRBV5-1 and TRBJ1-4; D not resolved. The CDR3 spans 13 residues. V lost 2 bases and J lost 5, with 7 bases in between. Germline V gene lookup returns CDR1 SGHRS and CDR2 YFSETQ. The CDR3 sequence is CASSFGGNEKLFF. The CDR3 DNA follows: TGCGCCAGCAGCTTTGGAGGGAATGAAAAACTGTTTTTT.

The rearrangement uses TRBV6-5 and TRBJ1-1, with D possibly matching TRBD1 (5 bases). Trimming shortened V by 2 bases and J by 5 bases, and 9 bases separated the two germline ends. CDR3 length equals 13 residues. The germline gives CDR1 MNHEY, CDR2 SVGAGI. The CDR3 region is CASSYQGGTEAFF. DNA of the CDR3: TGTGCCAGCAGTTACCAGGGAGGGACTGAAGCTTTCTTT.

This clone was detected a few times. The rearrangement links TRBV4-1 to TRBJ1-3, with TRBD1 identical over 10 bases. From germline, CDR1 is MGHRA and CDR2 YSYEKL. Trimming took 2 bases from V and 4 from J; bases not matched to a gene: 14. This CDR3 contains 19 residues. CDR3 region: CASSQSLGTGVSYGNTIYF. Here the CDR3 DNA reads TGCGCCAGCAGCCAATCCTTGGGGACAGGGGTTTCGTACGGAAACACCATATATTTT.

The CDR3 reads CASSYSRLATTDTQYF. The CDR3 DNA follows: TGTGCCAGCAGTTACTCGAGGCTAGCGACGACAGATACGCAGTATTTT. This chain joins TRBV6-6 and TRBJ2-3; D might be TRBD2 (6 bases). Germline V lookup: CDR1 MNHNY, CDR2 SVGAGI (reference sequence). Trimming removed 0 bases at V and 3 bases at J, with 13 bases between. The CDR3 has 16 residues.

The rearrangement joins TRBV27 to TRBJ1-5; D gene uncertain. The CDR3 has 12 residues. The ends were cut back, 8 bases at V and 7 bases at J, with 12 bases in the middle. Germline V gene sequence: CDR1 MNHEY, CDR2 SMNVEV (reference sequence). Written as DNA, the CDR3 is TGTGCCAGCGGCCCAGCGGGCCAGCCCCAGCATTTT. Protein product: CASGPAGQPQHF.

V usage is TRBV19 and J usage is TRBJ1-1, with 8 bases that match TRBD1. The V and J ends lost 5 bases and 0 bases, in that order; junction bases with no gene match: 8. Germline CDR1 reads LNHDA; CDR2 reads SQIVND (reference sequence). The CDR3 sequence is 16 residues long. This chain's CDR3 is CASSSTGDGVNTEAFF. As DNA, the CDR3 is TGTGCCAGTAGTTCGACAGGGGATGGAGTGAACACTGAAGCTTTCTTT.

The chain is built from TRBV5-1 and TRBJ2-4; possibly TRBD1 for D (6 bases). This CDR3 is 15 amino acids long. V dropped 2 bases and J dropped 4 bases, with 13 bases sitting between them. The germline gives CDR1 SGHRS, CDR2 YFSETQ. The DNA for the CDR3 is TGCGCCAGCAGCTTCCAGGCAGGGGTGAAAAACATTCAGTACTTC. It specifies CASSFQAGVKNIQYF.

The table lists this clone with a few counts. The J gene is TRBJ1-3, the V gene TRBV24-1; D remains unclear. Germline lookup yields CDR1 KGHDR and CDR2 SFDVKD. The germline V and J ends were trimmed by 4 bases and 4 bases, with 13 bases remaining between them. The CDR3 covers 15 residues. CDR3 nucleotide sequence: TGTGCCACCAGTGACAAAATAGCCTCCGGAAACACCATATATTTT. Residues: CATSDKIASGNTIYF.

This sequence joins TRBV28 and TRBJ1-6; maybe TRBD1 (6 bases). Germline V gene lookup returns CDR1 MDHEN and CDR2 SYDVKM. V was clipped by 3 bases and J by 7 bases, with 13 bases between them. The CDR3 has 15 residues. As DNA, the CDR3 is TGTGCCAGCAGTTTTAAGGACAGAAGAAATTCACCCCTCCACTTT. Protein product: CASSFKDRRNSPLHF.

This chain uses TRBV25-1 with TRBJ1-1; D remains ambiguous. Trimming removed 8 bases from V and 0 bases from J, with 13 bases in between. Germline values: CDR1 MGHDK, CDR2 SYGVNS. The CDR3 has 14 residues. The CDR3 sequence: CASVGRGMNTEAFF. Written as DNA, the CDR3 is TGTGCCAGCGTTGGGCGGGGTATGAACACTGAAGCTTTCTTT. Together with reference TRBV25-1 and TRBJ1-1, the CDR3 gives the full variable domain: EADIYQTPRYLVIGTGKKITLECSQTMGHDKMYWYQQDPGMELHLIHYSYGVNSTEKGDLSSESTVSRIRTEHFPLTLESARPSHTSQYLCASVGRGMNTEAFFGQGTRLTVV.

The sample holds one count of this clone. This chain joins TRBV12-3 or TRBV12-4 and TRBJ1-1; unclear D gene. This CDR3 has 13 amino acids. Trimming took off 6 bases at V and 5 bases at J, with 13 bases between the two ends. CDR3 sequence (DNA): TGTGCCAGCAGCTTTATAGCGGGTACTGAAGCTTTCTTT. Its translation is CASSFIAGTEAFF.

The CDR3 DNA reads as TGTGCCAGCAATAGCGGGGCCGGCTCTGGGGCCAACGTCCTGACTTTC. The encoded protein is CASNSGAGSGANVLTF. The chain has TRBV27 and TRBJ2-6, with 8 bases matching TRBD2. CDR1 MNHEY and CDR2 SMNVEV come from the germline V gene (reference sequence). The CDR3 is made up of 16 amino acids. The V and J ends lost 7 bases and 0 bases, in that order; junction bases with no gene match: 5.

The gene calls are TRBV6-5 and TRBJ2-2; possibly TRBD2 for D (7 bases). The length of the CDR3 is 13 residues. Deletions cut 5 bases from V and 5 bases from J, with 9 bases between. Germline V gene lookup returns CDR1 MNHEY and CDR2 SVGAGI. In nucleotides, the CDR3 is TGTGCCAGCAGTAGGGGGGGAACCGGGGAGCTGTTTTTT. It specifies CASSRGGTGELFF.

The V gene is TRBV7-9, the J gene TRBJ2-5, with 13 bases that match TRBD2. The germline V gene encodes CDR1 SEHNR and CDR2 FQNEAQ (reference sequence). The CDR3 runs 18 residues. J was trimmed by 0 bases and V by 6 bases; bases with no gene match: 10. This chain's CDR3 is CASRLQRGLAGNQETQYF. In DNA, the CDR3 is TGTGCCAGCAGGCTCCAGCGGGGACTAGCGGGAAACCAAGAGACCCAGTACTTC.

The V call is TRBV5-1, the J call TRBJ2-7; 8 bases match TRBD1. There are 15 residues in the CDR3. Germline lookup yields CDR1 SGHRS and CDR2 YFSETQ. V trimming: 1 base; J trimming: 4 bases; junction bases outside the gene matches: 7. CDR3 sequence reads: CASSLFADRVYEQYF. DNA for the CDR3: TGCGCCAGCAGCTTGTTTGCGGACAGGGTATACGAGCAGTACTTC.

This chain connects TRBV9 to TRBJ2-3, with 10 bases identical to TRBD1. V lost 0 bases to trimming and J lost 4 bases; unmatched junction nucleotides: 5. Germline V gene data show CDR1 as SGDLS and CDR2 as YYNGEE. The CDR3 is made up of 16 amino acids. The CDR3 protein is CASSVVETGGPDTQYF. CDR3 bases: TGTGCCAGCAGCGTAGTGGAGACAGGGGGCCCAGATACGCAGTATTTT.